The following is a TCR beta chain sequence with its context. The data derive from a study of PD-L1 blockade in urothelial cancer. The overall study: In the patient group, twenty-five of 29 were males with bladder-origin urothelial cancer.

The time point is: pretreatment peripheral blood. Patients each gave 1 to 8 samples, pretreatment and on-treatment. Some clones are missing from TCRdb's copy, which holds only in-frame ones; the method was immunoSEQ multiplex PCR. Of 87,000 or so clones listed, roughly 84% are singletons. This clonotype originated in a man aged 60 to 75 with urothelial cancer. The material sequenced was PBMCs, taken around atezolizumab (anti-PD-L1) treatment.

The CDR3 DNA reads TGTGCCAGCAGTTCGGCCCGACTAGCCTTTCTGTACTTC. It specifies CASSSARLAFLYF. The rearrangement joins TRBV27 to TRBJ2-7, with 7 bases identical to TRBD2. This CDR3 comprises 13 residues. The junction had 12 bases not matched to a gene; V was cut back by 4 bases and J by 12 bases. The germline CDR1 and CDR2 sequences are MNHEY and SMNVEV (reference sequence).